Each of the 26 T cell receptor beta chains below was sequenced from the same sample in a study of OX40 agonist ivuxolimab in advanced cancers. The table came from immunoSEQ multiplex PCR; TCRdb's copy has only in-frame clones and leaves some out. The sample lists roughly 70,000 clones; 85% to 90% were seen once. Sequencing used CD4+ or CD8+ T cells sorted from blood, obtained in a trial of the OX40 agonist ivuxolimab. The origin of the receptors is an adult with an advanced solid tumor such as melanoma, head and neck, liver or kidney cancer.

The chain couples TRBV30 to TRBJ1-2, with 9 bases fitting TRBD1. Germline CDR1 and CDR2: GTSNPN and SVGIG (reference sequence). Trimming at V came to 5 bases and at J to 4 bases, leaving 11 bases not matched to a gene. This CDR3 spans 15 amino acids. The CDR3 coding sequence is TGTGCCTGGGCTAAACCGGGACAGGGAGGCTATGGCTACACCTTC. The encoded protein is CAWAKPGQGGYGYTF.

The chain employs TRBV7-2 and TRBJ1-3; 7 nucleotides line up with TRBD1. V was clipped by 5 bases and J by 2 bases; unmatched bases: 6. The length of the CDR3 is 15 residues. Germline values: CDR1 SGHTA, CDR2 FQGNSA. The CDR3 DNA sequence: TGTGCCAGCAGCCTGACAGGGAAAACTGGAAACACCATATATTTT. It encodes CASSLTGKTGNTIYF.

The CDR3 nucleotides are TGCGCCAGCAGCCAGGCGACAGGTTCCGTCGAAAAACTGTTTTTT. Translated: CASSQATGSVEKLFF. The chain employs TRBV4-1 and TRBJ1-4; D might be TRBD1 (6 bases). The V gene's germline CDR1 is MGHRA and CDR2 YSYEKL. V lost 3 bases and J lost 8, with 16 bases in between. CDR3 length equals 15 residues.

This clone turned up a few times. The V call is TRBV19, the J call TRBJ1-4; TRBD1 matches at 8 bases. The CDR3 consists of 15 residues. Germline lookup yields CDR1 LNHDA and CDR2 SQIVND (reference sequence). The V gene end was trimmed by 6 bases and the J gene end by 2 bases; junction bases not matched to a gene: 5. In nucleotides, the CDR3 is TGTGCCAGTAGGGACAGGGCGGGCACTAATGAAAAACTGTTTTTT. This gives the protein CASRDRAGTNEKLFF.

The rearrangement joins TRBV2 to TRBJ2-3, with D unclear. V lost 4 bases to trimming and J lost 4 bases, with 9 bases between them. Per germline, CDR1 SNHLY and CDR2 FYNNEI. This CDR3 is built from 13 residues. The chain's CDR3 is CASSGEGPDTQYF. In DNA, the CDR3 is TGTGCCAGCAGTGGCGAAGGGCCAGATACGCAGTATTTT.

The chain combines TRBV29-1 with TRBJ1-2; D may be TRBD1 (6 bases). The CDR3 has 14 amino acids. In germline, CDR1 is SQVTM, CDR2 ANQGSEA. Trimming stripped 0 bases from V and 8 bases from J, with 16 bases between. CDR3 coding DNA: TGCAGCGTTGAAGAAATGTGGGGGGCGCAGGGCTACACCTTC. It translates to CSVEEMWGAQGYTF.

The rearrangement joins TRBV18 to TRBJ2-3; 9 positions match TRBD1. J was trimmed by 9 bases and V by 4 bases; bases with no gene match: 14. The CDR3 extends over 16 amino acids. CDR1 is KGHSH, CDR2 LQKENI, per germline. The CDR3 coding sequence is TGTGCCAGCTCACTATCCGGGACAGGGACGGGCGGGACGCAGTATTTT. Residues: CASSLSGTGTGGTQYF.

The CDR3 sequence: CASSSRTGSYEQYF. The CDR3, as DNA: TGTGCCAGCAGTTCGAGGACAGGGTCCTACGAGCAGTACTTC. The genes are TRBV28 and TRBJ2-5, with 8 positions matching TRBD1. With the DNA end fitting TRBJ2-7 better, the J assignment may be wrong. CDR1 is MDHEN and CDR2 is SYDVKM in the germline V gene. The CDR3 is 14 amino acids.

This chain joins TRBV23-1 and TRBJ2-5; D possibly corresponds to TRBD1 (6 bases). TRBV23-1 is labeled an ORF, and its function is uncertain. V was trimmed by 0 bases and J by 2 bases, leaving 10 bases between them. The CDR3 extends over 15 amino acids. This CDR3 is CASSQSSQGQETQYF. CDR3 sequence (DNA): TGCGCCAGCAGTCAATCATCCCAGGGGCAAGAGACCCAGTACTTC.

V and J are TRBV28 and TRBJ2-3; 7 nucleotides agree with TRBD1. V gave up 5 bases and J gave up 0 bases; unmatched junction bases: 11. The CDR3 has 17 amino acids. Germline lookup yields CDR1 MDHEN and CDR2 SYDVKM. The CDR3 reads CASSPPVGGASTDTQYF. In DNA, the CDR3 is TGTGCCAGCAGTCCCCCGGTAGGGGGCGCTAGCACAGATACGCAGTATTTT.

The CDR3 region has the DNA TGTGCCAGCAGCCCCTGGACAGGAGACCACTGGGCCAACGTCCTGACTTTC. This translates into CASSPWTGDHWANVLTF. This rearrangement joins TRBV9 to TRBJ2-6; 7 nucleotides agree with TRBD1. Trimming at V came to 4 bases and at J to 5 bases, leaving 12 bases not matched to a gene. The germline CDR1 and CDR2 sequences are SGDLS and YYNGEE. The CDR3 sequence is 17 residues long.

The chain employs TRBV11-2 and TRBJ1-2; D not certain. This CDR3 spans 13 amino acids. Trimming removed 1 base at V and 6 bases at J, with 9 bases between. Germline loops: CDR1 SGHAT, CDR2 FQNNGV. The CDR3 bases are TGTGCCAGCAGCTTAGTAGGGAACGATGGCTACACCTTC. Its translation: CASSLVGNDGYTF.

As regards this clone: Other nucleotide sequences from this sample produce the same CDR3. V gene TRBV9 combines with J gene TRBJ2-5; TRBD1 aligns across 7 bases. The trim removed 2 bases at V and 5 bases at J, leaving 6 bases unmatched. Germline-derived CDR1 and CDR2 are SGDLS and YYNGEE. The CDR3 totals 14 residues. The CDR3 here is CASSVEGAGETQYF. CDR3 in DNA: TGTGCCAGCAGCGTCGAGGGGGCAGGGGAGACCCAGTACTTC.

This rearrangement joins TRBV7-6 to TRBJ2-5; 7 bases map to TRBD1. J was trimmed by 2 bases and V by 3 bases; bases with no gene match: 6. Germline V CDR1 and CDR2: SGHVS, FNYEAQ. This CDR3 comprises 15 residues. As DNA, the CDR3 is TGTGCCAGCAGCTTGATGACAGGGTCTCAAGAGACCCAGTACTTC. Translation: CASSLMTGSQETQYF.

The V gene is TRBV28, the J gene TRBJ2-7, with 10 bases matching TRBD1. The CDR3 runs 15 residues. Germline loops: CDR1 MDHEN, CDR2 SYDVKM. V was pared by 5 bases and J by 5 bases, with 9 bases of the junction left unmatched. The CDR3: CASSRPGQGKDEQYF. CDR3 DNA sequence: TGTGCCAGCAGTCGACCGGGACAGGGGAAGGACGAGCAGTACTTC.

The genes are TRBV28 and TRBJ1-5; weak D call: TRBD1 (6 bases). V gave up 4 bases and J gave up 2 bases, with 15 bases separating them. The CDR3 is 16 amino acids. Germline loops: CDR1 MDHEN, CDR2 SYDVKM. CDR3 DNA: TGTGCCAGCAGTTCCCCTCGTGGGGGCGGCAATCAGCCCCAGCATTTT. Amino acid sequence: CASSSPRGGGNQPQHF.

The gene calls are TRBV7-2 and TRBJ2-5; a weak D match, TRBD1 (5 bases). V lost 1 base and J 5 bases, leaving 8 bases between the germline ends. This CDR3 contains 13 residues. Germline assignment: CDR1 SGHTA and CDR2 FQGNSA. The CDR3 spells CASSLDRLETQYF. The CDR3 bases are TGTGCCAGCAGCTTAGACAGGTTGGAGACCCAGTACTTC.

CDR3 coding DNA: TGTGCCAGCAGCTTAGCAGTATGGATGAGTGGTGACCAGAATGAGCAGTTCTTC. Translating gives CASSLAVWMSGDQNEQFF. The chain uses TRBV7-8 and TRBJ2-1, with unresolved D. CDR3 length equals 18 residues. The V end lost 0 bases, the J end lost 7 bases, and 22 bases lay between the germline ends. Germline V gene sequence: CDR1 SGHVS, CDR2 FQNEAQ. The whole variable domain, remainder taken from reference TRBV7-8 and TRBJ2-1, is GAGVSQSPRYKVAKRGQDVALRCDPISGHVSLFWYQQALGQGPEFLTYFQNEAQLDKSGLPSDRFFAERPEGSVSTLKIQRTQQEDSAVYLCASSLAVWMSGDQNEQFFGPGTRLTVL.

The gene calls are TRBV7-9 and TRBJ2-3; 7 positions agree with TRBD1. This CDR3 contains 13 residues. Per the germline V gene, CDR1 is SEHNR and CDR2 is FQNEAQ (reference sequence). With V trimmed by 5 bases and J by 4 bases, 3 bases remained unmatched. CDR3: CASSLTGADTQYF. In nucleotides, the CDR3 is TGTGCCAGCAGCCTCACAGGGGCAGATACGCAGTATTTT.

The gene calls are TRBV9 and TRBJ2-3; tentatively, D is TRBD2 (5 bases). Trimming stripped 4 bases from V and 5 bases from J, with 14 bases between. The V gene's germline CDR1 is SGDLS and CDR2 YYNGEE. CDR3 length: 14 amino acids. DNA for the CDR3: TGTGCCAGCAGCCCCAGGAGGTTACAAGATACGCAGTATTTT. Translated: CASSPRRLQDTQYF.

This chain links TRBV6-5 with TRBJ2-7; D remains unclear. The CDR3 covers 14 residues. Trimming pared 5 bases from V and 5 bases from J, leaving 16 bases between. From germline, CDR1 is MNHEY and CDR2 SVGAGI. The CDR3 nucleotides are TGTGCCAGCAGTGAAATCCATCGGGCTGACGAGCAGTACTTC. Its protein is CASSEIHRADEQYF.

The chain links TRBV5-5 to TRBJ1-2, with 8 positions matching TRBD1. The CDR3 contains 13 residues. V trimming: 4 bases; J trimming: 8 bases; junction bases outside the gene matches: 7. Germline CDR1 SGHKS, CDR2 YYEKEE (reference sequence). The DNA of the CDR3 is TGTGCCAGCAGCGGGCAGGGGGCTTACGGCTACACCTTC. Protein product: CASSGQGAYGYTF.

Here the CDR3 reads CAIRPGTGRGTQYF. The CDR3 DNA reads as TGTGCCATCAGACCCGGGACAGGGAGAGGTACGCAGTATTTT. The chain recombines TRBV10-3 with TRBJ2-3; TRBD1 matches 9 bases. Unmatched junction bases numbered 9, after V lost 6 bases and J lost 8 bases. In germline, CDR1 is ENHRY, CDR2 SYGVKD. The length of the CDR3 is 14 residues.

The chain employs TRBV7-2 and TRBJ2-1; D unclear. V was shortened by 7 bases and J by 15 bases, with 22 bases between the two germline ends. Germline V gene lookup returns CDR1 SGHTA and CDR2 FQGNSA. The CDR3 totals 13 residues. CDR3 sequence: CASTQITPLQLFF. CDR3 DNA sequence: TGTGCCAGCACCCAAATTACCCCCCTTCAACTGTTCTTC. Combining the CDR3 with reference TRBV7-2 and TRBJ2-1 gives the whole variable domain GAGVSQSPSNKVTEKGKDVELRCDPISGHTALYWYRQSLGQGLEFLIYFQGNSAPDKSGLPSDRFSAERTGGSVSTLTIQRTQQEDSAVYLCASTQITPLQLFFGPGTRLTVL.

This chain links TRBV30 with TRBJ1-6; no clear D gene. V gave up 2 bases and J gave up 0 bases, with 11 bases separating them. The CDR3 consists of 16 residues. Looked up from germline, CDR1 is GTSNPN and CDR2 is SVGIG (reference sequence). DNA for the CDR3: TGTGCCTGGAGTCTCGGTGGGAGCTCCTATAATTCACCCCTCCACTTT. It yields the protein CAWSLGGSSYNSPLHF.

The chain employs TRBV5-5 and TRBJ1-1; 9 bases agree with TRBD1. V was pared by 2 bases and J by 2 bases, with 10 bases of the junction left unmatched. The CDR3 loop spans 17 amino acids. CDR1 is SGHKS, CDR2 YYEKEE, per germline (reference sequence). CDR3 DNA: TGTGCCAGCAGCTTAATCGGGACAGGGACCCTTAACACTGAAGCTTTCTTT. Translation: CASSLIGTGTLNTEAFF.